A selection of T cell receptor beta chains follows, all from one sample in a study of T cell responses to AZD1222 COVID-19 vaccine. Generated by immunoSEQ multiplex PCR, the TCRdb table keeps only in-frame clones and is missing some. The top ten clones hold over 7.5% of a sample with roughly 120,000 clones, about 86% of them seen once. This material consisted of peripheral blood, taken on day 0 of AZD1222 vaccination. All receptors derive from an adult in good health. CDR3s include the opening cysteine and the closing phenylalanine or tryptophan. A D gene is named only where the DNA matches it firmly. Where a row states a size, it is once, few, many or the class of an expanded clone; other rows omit it.

CDR3nt,CDR3aa,abundance,d_gene,v_gene,j_gene
TGTGCCAGCAGCGTCCTCCGGGGGGGGCAGGGAGGCTACGAGCAGTACTTC,CASSVLRGGQGGYEQYF,.,TRBD2,TRBV7-2,TRBJ2-7
TGTGCCAGCAGCTTAGTGCCTAGACCCGGGAGTCAGCCCCAGCATTTT,CASSLVPRPGSQPQHF,.,.,TRBV7-2,TRBJ1-5
TGTGCCAGCAGTTTATATACCGGGACGGTACAAGAGACCCAGTACTTC,CASSLYTGTVQETQYF,.,.,TRBV28,TRBJ2-5
TGTGCCAGCAGCGCAGAAGGTATAGGTCAGCCCCAGCATTTT,CASSAEGIGQPQHF,.,.,TRBV7-2,TRBJ1-5
TGTGCCAGCAGCTGGGTCACAGGGGGCAGCTATGGCTACACCTTC,CASSWVTGGSYGYTF,.,TRBD1,TRBV7-2,TRBJ1-2
TGTGCCTCCTGGCGGGACAGGTCTGGCCAATCCCAGTACTTC,CASWRDRSGQSQYF,.,TRBD1,TRBV2,TRBJ2-5
TGTGCCAGCAGCGTAAGCAGCTCTGGAAACACCATATATTTT,CASSVSSSGNTIYF,.,.,TRBV9,TRBJ1-3
TGTGCCAGCTCACCTCCCCTAAGGACAGGGGGCTACGAGCAGTACTTC,CASSPPLRTGGYEQYF,.,TRBD1,TRBV18,TRBJ2-7
TGTGCCAGCTCACCAACCGCACAGGGGGCCCCCTCCTCCTACGAGCAGTACTTC,CASSPTAQGAPSSYEQYF,.,TRBD1,TRBV18,TRBJ2-7
TGCAGTGCTAGTAGTCCGAACACCGGGGAGCTGTTTTTT,CSASSPNTGELFF,.,.,TRBV20-1,TRBJ2-2
TGTGCCAGCAGAGGGACTAGCGGGGGGTACTCGGTCTCCTACGAGCAGTACTTC,CASRGTSGGYSVSYEQYF,.,TRBD2,TRBV3-1/TRBV3-2,TRBJ2-7
TGTGCCAGCAGCCAAGCTAGTGGGGCATACTATGGCTACACCTTC,CASSQASGAYYGYTF,.,.,TRBV7-8,TRBJ1-2
TGTGCCTGGAGTGCTACCGACGGAGATACGCAGTATTTT,CAWSATDGDTQYF,.,.,TRBV30,TRBJ2-3
TGTGCCAGCAGACCAAGGGGGTCTGGGACTAGGGGCACCGGGGAGCTGTTTTTT,CASRPRGSGTRGTGELFF,.,TRBD2,TRBV3-1/TRBV3-2,TRBJ2-2
TGTGCAAGTCGCTTAGTACCCCACCCGTACAACGCCTACGAGCAGTACTTC,CASRLVPHPYNAYEQYF,.,.,TRBV12-2,TRBJ2-7
TGTGCCAGCAGCTTTTGGGGAACTGAAGCTTTCTTT,CASSFWGTEAFF,.,.,TRBV7-2,TRBJ1-1
TGTGCCAGCAGTCCGCAGGGGTATGAGCAGTACTTC,CASSPQGYEQYF,.,.,TRBV6-2/TRBV6-3,TRBJ2-7
TGTGCCACCAGTGGGGGGAGGGTCAATCAGCCCCAGCATTTT,CATSGGRVNQPQHF,.,.,TRBV24-1,TRBJ1-5
TGTGCCAGCAGCGTAGGGACAGGGAATTATGGCTACACCTTC,CASSVGTGNYGYTF,.,TRBD1,TRBV9,TRBJ1-2
TGTGCCTGGGCCCTAGCGTCAGTCACAGATACGCAGTATTTT,CAWALASVTDTQYF,once,.,TRBV30,TRBJ2-3
TGTGCCAGCACCAACGGACAGAATGAAAAACTGTTTTTT,CASTNGQNEKLFF,.,.,TRBV2,TRBJ1-4
TGTGCCAGCAGTTTATTAGACTACAATGAGCAGTTCTTC,CASSLLDYNEQFF,.,.,TRBV12-3/TRBV12-4,TRBJ2-1
TGTGCCAGCAGTTACTCTCCGGGACAGGGAGGCAACGAGCAGTACTTC,CASSYSPGQGGNEQYF,.,TRBD1,TRBV6-5,TRBJ2-7
TGTGCCAGTAGTATGGGGGGGCAGGCGAACGGATACAATGAGCAGTTCTTC,CASSMGGQANGYNEQFF,.,.,TRBV19,TRBJ2-1
TGTGCCAGCAGCCAACAGACAGGGTTTAAATCTGGAAACACCATATATTTT,CASSQQTGFKSGNTIYF,.,TRBD1,TRBV14,TRBJ1-3
TGTGCCAGCAGCTTAGTACTAGCGGGAGGGTATGAGCAGTTCTTC,CASSLVLAGGYEQFF,.,TRBD2,TRBV7-2,TRBJ2-1
TGTGCCAGCAGCAAACTAGGACAGGGTGAAGAGACCCAGTACTTC,CASSKLGQGEETQYF,.,TRBD1,TRBV14,TRBJ2-5
TGTGCCACCAGCCCGGGAGGGCCCTACAATGAGCAGTTCTTC,CATSPGGPYNEQFF,.,TRBD2,TRBV24-1,TRBJ2-1
TGTGCCAGCAGCGTAGAAGGTTATAGCAATCAGCCCCAGCATTTT,CASSVEGYSNQPQHF,.,.,TRBV9,TRBJ1-5
TGCGCCAGCAGCCTCCAGGGCCAGTCAACTGAAGCTTTCTTT,CASSLQGQSTEAFF,.,.,TRBV4-1,TRBJ1-1
TGTGCCAGCAGCCACACCGGGACAGGGGTGAACTATGGCTACACCTTC,CASSHTGTGVNYGYTF,.,TRBD1,TRBV11-2,TRBJ1-2
TGTGCCAGCAGCTCCCAGGGCAGCGGGAGAACCGGGGAGCTGTTTTTT,CASSSQGSGRTGELFF,.,TRBD2,TRBV13,TRBJ2-2
TGTGCCAGCAGTTTGGAACAGGGGGAAAATTCACCCCTCCACTTT,CASSLEQGENSPLHF,.,TRBD1,TRBV27,TRBJ1-6
TGTGCCAGCTCATCTTCTAGCGGGAGTTACGAGCAGTACTTC,CASSSSSGSYEQYF,.,TRBD2,TRBV18,TRBJ2-7
TGTGCCTGGAGTGTACTCCGACTTTCACCCCTCCACTTT,CAWSVLRLSPLHF,few,.,TRBV30,TRBJ1-6
TGTGCCAGCAGCTCCTGGGGACTGAATGAAAAACTGTTTTTT,CASSSWGLNEKLFF,.,.,TRBV7-8,TRBJ1-4
TGTGCCAGCAGTTACTCGAGTGGCAACGAGCAGTACTTC,CASSYSSGNEQYF,.,.,TRBV6-5,TRBJ2-7
TGTGCCAGCAGAACTGACTCAGGGTCTGGAAATGGCTACACCTTC,CASRTDSGSGNGYTF,.,.,TRBV2,TRBJ1-2
TGTGCCAGTAGTATACGGGGAGGTGGCGGGGAGCTGTTTTTT,CASSIRGGGGELFF,.,.,TRBV19,TRBJ2-2
TGTGCCAGCAGTTTGACGGGTATTTCCGAGCAGTACTTC,CASSLTGISEQYF,.,.,TRBV2,TRBJ2-7
TGTGCCAGCAGCAGTTCGGGAATGAACACTGAAGCTTTCTTT,CASSSSGMNTEAFF,.,.,TRBV14,TRBJ1-1
TGTGCCTGGAGTGTACGAGGGGTGAACACTGAAGCTTTCTTT,CAWSVRGVNTEAFF,.,.,TRBV30,TRBJ1-1
TGTGCCAGCAGCGTAGGTGGGGGAGCCCTGAAGGCCTATGGCTACACCTTC,CASSVGGGALKAYGYTF,once,.,TRBV9,TRBJ1-2
TGTGCCAGCTCTCAACAGGGTTACGAGCAGTACTTC,CASSQQGYEQYF,once,.,TRBV18,TRBJ2-7
TGTGCCAGCAGTTACGGCGGGAGGCCGTACAATGAGCAGTTCTTC,CASSYGGRPYNEQFF,once,TRBD2,TRBV6-2/TRBV6-3,TRBJ2-1
TGTGCCAGCAGTTCCCAGGGGGTTATGCCAGATACGCAGTATTTT,CASSSQGVMPDTQYF,once,TRBD1,TRBV6-5,TRBJ2-3
TGCGCCAGCAGCTTGGAGGGACAGCCGAACACCGGGGAGCTGTTTTTT,CASSLEGQPNTGELFF,.,TRBD1,TRBV5-1,TRBJ2-2
TGTGCCAGCAGCCCCCTCGGGGGCCCCACAGATACGCAGTATTTT,CASSPLGGPTDTQYF,.,.,TRBV14,TRBJ2-3
TGTGCCAGCAGCTTGGCCCCCGGTCAGGCTGGGGAGCAGTACTTC,CASSLAPGQAGEQYF,.,.,TRBV7-9,TRBJ2-7
TGTGCCAGTAGTATGGGGACAGACCGAAACACTGAAGCTTTCTTT,CASSMGTDRNTEAFF,.,TRBD1,TRBV19,TRBJ1-1
TGTGCCTGGAGTGTACGGGGCAGGGCGGGCAATCAGCCCCAGCATTTT,CAWSVRGRAGNQPQHF,few,.,TRBV30,TRBJ1-5
TGTGCCAGCAGTTTTAATATAGCGGGGAGCCCGTTTGAGACCCAGTACTTC,CASSFNIAGSPFETQYF,.,TRBD2,TRBV27,TRBJ2-5
TGCGCCAGCAGCTTCCAGGGTGACAATTCACCCCTCCACTTT,CASSFQGDNSPLHF,.,.,TRBV5-1,TRBJ1-6